The rows below give T cell receptor beta chains drawn from one sample of a study of technical replicates of blood from a handful of donors. The method was immunoSEQ multiplex PCR; TCRdb's version includes in-frame clones alone and lacks a portion of them. The repertoire holds approximately 75,000 clones, with approximately 96% as singletons. Sample: T cells isolated from PBMCs. The receptors here all came from a human donor in good health. CDR3s include the opening cysteine and the closing phenylalanine or tryptophan. The D gene is left open where the match is weak. Clone size appears in some rows only: once, few, many, or a class for an expanded clone.

J,size,D,V,CDR3,DNA
TRBJ2-2,-,-,TRBV19,CASDIGTLTGELFF,TGTGCCAGTGATATCGGGACACTAACCGGGGAGCTGTTTTTT
TRBJ1-3,once,TRBD1,TRBV9,CASSPYLASGTGRNTIYF,TGTGCCAGCAGCCCCTATCTTGCCTCCGGGACAGGGCGGAACACCATATATTTT
TRBJ2-2,-,TRBD1,TRBV28,CASRPDRGVRTGELFF,TGTGCCAGCAGACCTGACAGGGGGGTTAGAACCGGGGAGCTGTTTTTT
TRBJ1-5,-,-,TRBV7-8,CASSLVGGYNQPQHF,TGTGCCAGCAGCTTAGTTGGGGGGTATAATCAGCCCCAGCATTTT
TRBJ1-1,-,-,TRBV30,CAWKRNTEAFF,TGTGCCTGGAAGAGGAACACTGAAGCTTTCTTT
TRBJ2-6,few,TRBD1,TRBV6-1,CASSAQGAGANVLTF,TGTGCCAGCAGTGCACAGGGGGCTGGGGCCAACGTCCTGACTTTC
TRBJ2-2,-,TRBD2,TRBV7-9,CASSLGGTGELFF,TGTGCCAGCAGCTTGGGGGGGACCGGGGAGCTGTTTTTT
TRBJ2-1,-,TRBD2,TRBV5-1,CASSFGGSPGNEQFF,TGCGCCAGCAGCTTCGGCGGGAGCCCCGGCAATGAGCAGTTCTTC
TRBJ2-7,-,-,TRBV11-2,CASRPNSYEQYF,TGTGCCAGCAGGCCAAACAGCTACGAGCAGTACTTC
TRBJ2-7,-,TRBD2,TRBV4-1,CASSQPGLAFYEQYF,TGCGCCAGCAGCCAACCGGGACTAGCCTTCTACGAGCAGTACTTC
TRBJ2-7,-,TRBD2,TRBV7-6,CASSSGTSGFYEQYF,TGTGCCAGCAGCTCCGGGACTAGCGGGTTCTACGAGCAGTACTTC
TRBJ2-1,-,TRBD2,TRBV15,CATSVRLAGAYEQFF,TGTGCCACCAGCGTACGACTAGCGGGAGCTTATGAGCAGTTCTTC
TRBJ1-2,-,-,TRBV2,CASTRAPANYGYTF,TGTGCCAGTACCAGGGCGCCAGCTAACTATGGCTACACCTTC
TRBJ2-1,once,TRBD1,TRBV2,CASSEQGALYNEQFF,TGTGCCAGCAGTGAACAGGGGGCCCTTTACAATGAGCAGTTCTTC
TRBJ2-6,-,-,TRBV4-3,CASSLTGAYGANVLTF,TGCGCCAGCAGCCTCACTGGGGCTTATGGGGCCAACGTCCTGACTTTC
TRBJ1-5,-,-,TRBV2,CASRWGDLFNQPQHF,TGTGCCAGCCGCTGGGGGGACCTGTTCAATCAGCCCCAGCATTTT
TRBJ2-7,-,TRBD2,TRBV7-2,CASIWDAGGGYEQYF,TGTGCCAGCATATGGGATGCGGGAGGGGGTTACGAGCAGTACTTC
TRBJ1-2,-,-,TRBV27,CASSLVGAPYGYTF,TGTGCCAGCAGTTTAGTGGGGGCCCCCTATGGCTACACCTTC
TRBJ2-7,-,TRBD2,TRBV11-2,CASSLTSGRNYEQYF,TGTGCCAGCAGCTTAACGAGCGGGAGAAATTACGAGCAGTACTTC
TRBJ2-3,-,-,TRBV11-2,CASSATRIPDTQYF,TGTGCCAGCAGCGCGACAAGGATACCAGATACGCAGTATTTT
TRBJ2-6,-,-,TRBV30,CAWSSPPLGRGANVLTF,TGTGCCTGGAGTTCCCCCCCATTGGGGCGAGGGGCCAACGTCCTGACTTTC
TRBJ2-2,-,TRBD2,TRBV13,CASSSIAGGRTGELFF,TGTGCCAGCAGCTCGATAGCGGGAGGGCGAACCGGGGAGCTGTTTTTT
TRBJ2-3,-,-,TRBV7-3,CASSFSGEGGDTQYF,TGTGCCAGCAGCTTCTCCGGGGAAGGCGGAGATACGCAGTATTTT
TRBJ2-3,-,-,TRBV9,CASTLTSYWSDTQYF,TGTGCCAGCACATTGACTAGTTATTGGTCAGATACGCAGTATTTT
TRBJ1-5,-,TRBD1,TRBV27,CASSLDRARQPQHF,TGTGCCAGCAGTTTAGACAGGGCAAGGCAGCCCCAGCATTTT
TRBJ2-7,-,-,TRBV21-1,CARKPPYEQYF,TGTGCCAGAAAGCCGCCCTACGAGCAGTACTTC
TRBJ1-1,-,TRBD1,TRBV15,CATTLSGTALEAFF,TGTGCCACCACCCTGTCCGGGACAGCCCTAGAAGCTTTCTTT